The 9 T cell receptor beta chains given below trace back to one sample, sequenced in a study of blood T cells in healthy people across ages. A J-beta primer mix and a sample-barcoded 5' primer were used in a second PCR of about 7 to 12 cycles. MiXCR, run by TCRdb on the 5' RACE reads, gives a single entry per CDR3 protein. The sample holds roughly 2 million distinct CDR3 sequences, just under 50% seen once. The sample consisted of blood. These receptors were obtained from a woman aged 35 to 49 in good health.

The rearrangement uses TRBV25-1 and TRBJ2-1, with a weak D call TRBD2 (5 bases). The CDR3 runs 17 residues. Per germline, CDR1 MGHDK and CDR2 SYGVNS. V was clipped by 5 bases and J by 3 bases, with 20 bases between them. CDR3 protein: CASSIGGEEFSYNEQFF. CDR3 sequence (DNA): TGTGCCAGCAGTATTGGAGGTGAGGAGTTTAGCTACAATGAGCAGTTCTTC.

The chain links TRBV10-3 to TRBJ2-5, with 11 positions matching TRBD1. The CDR3 has 11 residues. Germline values: CDR1 ENHRY, CDR2 SYGVKD. V was clipped by 10 bases and J by 13 bases; unmatched bases: 8. The CDR3 loop reads CAKTGTGGWYF. The CDR3 DNA sequence: TGTGCCAAAACCGGGACAGGGGGGTGGTACTTC.

This chain connects TRBV7-2 to TRBJ2-1; TRBD1 aligns across 11 bases. V dropped 2 bases and J dropped 4; count of bases not matched to a gene: 7. The CDR3 contains 17 residues. Germline V lookup: CDR1 SGHTA, CDR2 FQGNSA. CDR3 sequence reads: CTSSLSRGQGVYNEQFF. Here the CDR3 DNA reads TGTACCAGCAGCTTATCACGGGGACAGGGGGTTTACAATGAGCAGTTCTTC.

The chain employs TRBV7-2 and TRBJ2-7; 13 bases match TRBD2. The DNA matches TRBJ2-5 better at its end, which makes the J call doubtful. The CDR3 loop spans 16 amino acids. Germline-derived CDR1 and CDR2 are SGHTA and FQGNSA. CDR3 protein: CASSRTSGGGVETQYF. Written as DNA, the CDR3 is TGTGCCAGCAGCAGGACTAGCGGGGGAGGTGTAGAGACCCAGTACTTC.

This clonotype was seen only a few times. V gene TRBV6-2 or TRBV6-3 combines with J gene TRBJ2-1; no clear D. Germline loops: CDR1 MNHEY, CDR2 SVGEGT. The length of the CDR3 is 13 residues. Deletions cut 6 bases from V and 7 bases from J, with 13 bases between. CDR3: CASRILHGNEQFF. The CDR3 DNA sequence: TGTGCCAGCAGGATTTTACACGGGAATGAGCAGTTCTTC.

This chain uses TRBV20-1 with TRBJ2-5, with D maybe TRBD2 (6 bases). Trimming took 7 bases from V and 5 from J, leaving 11 bases between them. CDR1 DFQATT and CDR2 SNEGSKA come from the germline V gene (reference sequence). This CDR3 region has 11 residues. CDR3 nucleotides: TGCAGTGTACGGGGGATGGAGACCCAGTACTTC. Amino acids: CSVRGMETQYF.

This clonotype was counted between two and nine times. The DNA for the CDR3 is TGCAGCGTTGAGGGGGCTCGCCAAGAGACCCAGTACTTC. Its protein is CSVEGARQETQYF. This chain uses TRBV29-1 with TRBJ2-5; D perhaps matches TRBD1 (6 bases). Germline CDR1 is SQVTM and CDR2 is ANQGSEA. CDR3 size: 13 residues. V shed 3 bases and J shed 1 base, with 9 bases lying between them.

This clonotype has more than one count but fewer than ten. A much larger clone lies one base from this, so it may be a read error. The chain has TRBV20-1 and TRBJ2-5; the D call may be TRBD1 or TRBD2 (5 bases each). The CDR3 spans 12 residues. The germline V gene has CDR1 DFQATT and CDR2 SNEGSKA (reference sequence). V lost 0 bases to trimming and J lost 11 bases, with 13 bases between them. CDR3 in DNA: TGCAGTGCTAGAGATTGGGGGATTGAGCAGTACTTC. Its translation is CSARDWGIEQYF.

The chain is built from TRBV24-1 and TRBJ2-5; no reliable D call. The CDR3 runs to 15 residues. Germline CDR1 is KGHDR and CDR2 is SFDVKD. V dropped 1 base and J dropped 9 bases, with 17 bases sitting between them. The CDR3 region has the DNA TGTGCCACCAGTGATTTCAGAGCTGGTCGGGCGTCCCAGTACTTC. Protein sequence: CATSDFRAGRASQYF.